This TCR beta chain was captured by sequencing in a study of T cell responses to AZD1222 COVID-19 vaccine. Clones were read by immunoSEQ multiplex PCR, and TCRdb kept only the in-frame ones, dropping some. The table records roughly 70,000 clones, approximately 81% of them present only once. The V gene's germline CDR1 is SGHNT and CDR2 YENEEA. The ends were cut back, 4 bases at V and 1 base at J, with 7 bases in the middle. CDR3 length: 13 amino acids. The sample was peripheral blood, taken on day 0 of AZD1222 vaccination. The sequence was collected from an adult in good health. The chain couples TRBV11-3 to TRBJ1-1, with TRBD1 as a possible D gene (5 bases). The CDR3 loop reads CASSWGTNTEAFF. As DNA, the CDR3 is TGTGCCAGCAGCTGGGGGACGAACACTGAAGCTTTCTTT. Drawing the rest from reference TRBV11-3 and TRBJ1-1, the complete variable domain is EAGVVQSPRYKIIEKKQPVAFWCNPISGHNTLYWYLQNLGQGPELLIRYENEEAVDDSQLPKDRFSAERLKGVDSTLKIQPAELGDSAVYLCASSWGTNTEAFFGQGTRLTVV.